Following are 30 T cell receptor beta chains from one sample sequenced in a study of blood T cell repertoires in COVID-19. TCRdb's copy holds only in-frame clones and misses some; the assay was immunoSEQ multiplex PCR. This table holds about 310,000 clones, around 87% found once. The specimen was peripheral blood. These receptor sequences come from a man aged 18-30 years with active or convalescent COVID-19.

This chain links TRBV7-9 with TRBJ2-3, with 10 bases identical to TRBD1. Germline lookup yields CDR1 SEHNR and CDR2 FQNEAQ (reference sequence). V shed 4 bases, J shed 3 bases, and the junction held 13 bases outside the gene matches. The CDR3 loop spans 18 amino acids. CDR3 amino acids: CASSSPRRGTGVTDTQYF. The CDR3 nucleotides read TGTGCCAGCAGCTCTCCCCGTAGGGGGACAGGGGTGACAGATACGCAGTATTTT.

The gene calls are TRBV20-1 and TRBJ2-1; D remains ambiguous. V shed 3 bases and J shed 2 bases, with 11 bases lying between them. Germline V gene lookup returns CDR1 DFQATT and CDR2 SNEGSKA (reference sequence). This CDR3 region has 14 residues. The CDR3 region is CSASLLPPYNEQFF. Written as DNA, the CDR3 is TGCAGTGCTAGTCTACTACCACCCTACAATGAGCAGTTCTTC.

The chain combines TRBV7-9 with TRBJ1-6; D remains unclear. CDR1 SEHNR and CDR2 FQNEAQ come from the germline V gene (reference sequence). V shed 2 bases and J shed 5 bases, with 10 bases lying between them. The CDR3 consists of 15 residues. CDR3 sequence reads: CASSLFVGDNSPLHF. Written as DNA, the CDR3 is TGTGCCAGCAGCTTATTTGTCGGAGATAATTCACCCCTCCACTTT.

V usage is TRBV3-1 (or the pseudogene TRBV3-2) and J usage is TRBJ2-3, with TRBD2 as a possible D gene (5 bases). The CDR3 has 13 amino acids. V lost 4 bases to trimming and J lost 4 bases, with 9 bases between them. Germline V CDR1 and CDR2: LGHDT, YNNKEL (reference sequence). The CDR3 loop reads CASSPKLADTQYF. The CDR3 region has the DNA TGTGCCAGCAGCCCAAAACTAGCAGATACGCAGTATTTT.

The chain employs TRBV28 and TRBJ1-6; TRBD1 agrees at 9 bases. Unmatched junction bases numbered 15, after V lost 6 bases and J lost 9 bases. The germline V gene has CDR1 MDHEN and CDR2 SYDVKM. This CDR3 contains 17 residues. CDR3 amino acids: CASRGAGTGSLTSPLHF. The CDR3, as DNA: TGTGCCAGCAGAGGGGCCGGGACAGGGTCTCTTACTTCACCCCTCCACTTT.

The chain combines TRBV24-1 with TRBJ1-3, with 9 nucleotides matching TRBD1. In germline, CDR1 is KGHDR, CDR2 SFDVKD. The V and J ends lost 3 bases and 4 bases, in that order; junction bases with no gene match: 12. The CDR3 runs 18 residues. DNA for the CDR3: TGTGCCACCAGTGATCTACCCCCGGGACAGGGCATAGGAAACACCATATATTTT. This gives the protein CATSDLPPGQGIGNTIYF.

The chain combines TRBV10-3 with TRBJ2-6; a possible D gene is TRBD1 (6 bases). Germline CDR1 reads ENHRY; CDR2 reads SYGVKD. Trimming took 6 bases from V and 0 from J, leaving 6 bases between them. The CDR3 is 14 residues long. In DNA form, the CDR3 reads TGTGCCATCAGGGACAGCTCTGGGGCCAACGTCCTGACTTTC. This encodes CAIRDSSGANVLTF.

V is TRBV20-1 and J is TRBJ1-5; 9 bases are a match to TRBD1. Germline V lookup: CDR1 DFQATT, CDR2 SNEGSKA (reference sequence). The CDR3 has 20 residues. V was pared by 3 bases and J by 1 base, with 19 bases of the junction left unmatched. The DNA of the CDR3 is TGCAGTGCTAGTATGTTCCAGTGGGACAGGGTTAAGGGGAGCAATCAGCCCCAGCATTTT. Translating gives CSASMFQWDRVKGSNQPQHF.

The chain couples TRBV7-9 to TRBJ1-1, with D possibly matching TRBD1 (6 bases). Germline V gives CDR1 SEHNR, CDR2 FQNEAQ (reference sequence). The CDR3 runs to 14 residues. V lost 6 bases and J lost 2, with 13 bases in between. The CDR3 coding sequence is TGTGCCAGCAGACGTAAGGGGGATAACACTGAAGCTTTCTTT. The encoded protein is CASRRKGDNTEAFF. The full variable domain, in which reference TRBV7-9 and TRBJ1-1 provide the parts outside the CDR3, is DTGVSQNPRHKITKRGQNVTFRCDPISEHNRLYWYRQTLGQGPEFLTYFQNEAQLEKSRLLSDRFSAERPKGSFSTLEIQRTEQGDSAMYLCASRRKGDNTEAFFGQGTRLTVV.

J is TRBJ2-7 and V is TRBV27, with a weak D call TRBD2 (7 bases). Trimming removed 11 bases from V and 3 bases from J, with 23 bases in between. Germline V gives CDR1 MNHEY, CDR2 SMNVEV (reference sequence). CDR3 length: 15 residues. The CDR3 here is CASKGGGSPYYEQYF. The CDR3 nucleotides are TGTGCCTCCAAGGGGGGCGGGAGCCCGTACTACGAGCAGTACTTC.

This chain links TRBV5-4 with TRBJ1-2; D gene ambiguous. The CDR3 is made up of 15 amino acids. Germline CDR1 and CDR2: SGHNT and YYREEE (reference sequence). Between the trimmed V and J ends, which lost 0 bases and 4 bases, there was a span of 13 bases. The CDR3 DNA reads TGTGCCAGCAGCTTGGGAACGGGGTCGGGCTATGGCTACACCTTC. Encoded protein: CASSLGTGSGYGYTF.

This chain connects TRBV7-2 to TRBJ1-1; D unclear. Germline assignment: CDR1 SGHTA and CDR2 FQGNSA. V lost 3 bases and J lost 0, with 14 bases in between. This CDR3 is 16 amino acids long. CDR3 region: CASSLNVREMNTEAFF. The CDR3 DNA reads TGTGCCAGCAGCTTGAATGTTAGAGAGATGAACACTGAAGCTTTCTTT.

The V and J genes are TRBV27 and TRBJ2-3; 9 bases map to TRBD2. CDR1 MNHEY and CDR2 SMNVEV come from the germline V gene (reference sequence). The CDR3 sequence is 16 residues long. V dropped 3 bases and J dropped 3; count of bases not matched to a gene: 7. Here the CDR3 DNA reads TGTGCCAGCAGTTTGGCTAGCGGGACTATAACAGATACGCAGTATTTT. Encoded protein: CASSLASGTITDTQYF.

The CDR3 loop is CASSPGLAGREQFF. DNA for the CDR3: TGTGCCAGCAGCCCGGGACTAGCGGGTCGTGAGCAGTTCTTC. The rearrangement uses TRBV28 and TRBJ2-1, with 12 positions matching TRBD2. This CDR3 is 14 amino acids long. Germline V gene lookup returns CDR1 MDHEN and CDR2 SYDVKM. After removal of 6 bases from V and 9 bases from J, the junction contained 6 bases not matched to a gene.

This clone turned up a few times. The CDR3 here is CASSYRTYEQYF. The CDR3 coding sequence is TGTGCCAGCAGTTACCGTACCTACGAGCAGTACTTC. The J gene is TRBJ2-7, the V gene TRBV6-6; D gene ambiguous. CDR3 length: 12 residues. V dropped 2 bases and J dropped 2 bases, with 4 bases sitting between them. Germline assignment: CDR1 MNHNY and CDR2 SVGAGI (reference sequence).

V is TRBV28 and J is TRBJ2-3; no reliable D call. Trimming cost V 8 bases and J 0 bases, with 9 bases left between them. The CDR3 runs 13 residues. CDR1 and CDR2 from the germline V gene are MDHEN and SYDVKM. CDR3 nucleotide sequence: TGTGCCAGCGCTATTACTAGCACAGATACGCAGTATTTT. Translating it yields CASAITSTDTQYF.

The rearrangement links TRBV2 to TRBJ2-1; 7 positions agree with TRBD2. The CDR3 length is 14 residues. J was trimmed by 8 bases and V by 7 bases; bases with no gene match: 11. Germline values: CDR1 SNHLY, CDR2 FYNNEI. The CDR3 region has the DNA TGTGCCAGCATAGGGGCGGGAGCTCCCGATGAGCAGTTCTTC. Protein: CASIGAGAPDEQFF. Complete variable domain (other parts from reference TRBV2 and TRBJ2-1): EPEVTQTPSHQVTQMGQEVILRCVPISNHLYFYWYRQILGQKVEFLVSFYNNEISEKSEIFDDQFSVERPDGSNFTLKIRSTKLEDSAMYFCASIGAGAPDEQFFGPGTRLTVL.

V gene TRBV19 combines with J gene TRBJ1-1, with D tentatively TRBD1 (5 bases). This CDR3 comprises 14 residues. Germline CDR1 LNHDA, CDR2 SQIVND (reference sequence). V was pared by 4 bases and J by 4 bases, with 13 bases between. The CDR3 coding sequence is TGTGCCAGTAGTACTCTTGGGGCAATCACTGAAGCTTTCTTT. It translates to CASSTLGAITEAFF.

CDR3 nucleotides: TGTGCCAGCAGGTGGGACTTCCCCTACGAGCAGTACTTC. Translated: CASRWDFPYEQYF. This chain connects TRBV3-1 (or the pseudogene TRBV3-2) to TRBJ2-7; D is perhaps TRBD2 (6 bases). Germline assignment: CDR1 LGHDT and CDR2 YNNKEL (reference sequence). Trimming shortened V by 6 bases and J by 2 bases, and 11 bases separated the two germline ends. The CDR3 is made up of 13 amino acids.

The chain recombines TRBV19 with TRBJ2-2, with TRBD2 as a possible D gene (7 bases). V was trimmed by 6 bases and J by 7 bases, leaving 15 bases between them. CDR1 and CDR2 from the germline V gene are LNHDA and SQIVND (reference sequence). This CDR3 has 14 residues. The DNA for the CDR3 is TGTGCCAGTAGGCTTTCAGGGGAGGGCGGGGAGCTGTTTTTT. It is translated as CASRLSGEGGELFF.

The chain links TRBV7-2 to TRBJ2-7; the match to TRBD2 covers 7 bases. Germline assignment: CDR1 SGHTA and CDR2 FQGNSA. The CDR3 sequence is 14 residues long. With 1 base clipped from V and 2 bases from J, the junction kept 2 bases outside the gene matches. This chain's CDR3 is CASSLGLATYEQYF. DNA for the CDR3: TGTGCCAGCAGCTTAGGACTAGCAACCTACGAGCAGTACTTC.

The V gene is TRBV6-5, the J gene TRBJ2-2; D call uncertain. Deletions cut 6 bases from V and 9 bases from J, with 5 bases between. The CDR3 consists of 10 residues. Germline assignment: CDR1 MNHEY and CDR2 SVGAGI. CDR3 sequence reads: CASRAWELFF. Here the CDR3 DNA reads TGTGCCAGCAGAGCCTGGGAGCTGTTTTTT.

This clone was recorded only once. The gene calls are TRBV11-3 and TRBJ2-2; D is uncertain. This CDR3 is 14 amino acids long. CDR1 and CDR2 (germline): SGHNT, YENEEA. Trimming cost V 0 bases and J 1 base, with 3 bases left between them. DNA for the CDR3: TGTGCCAGCAGCTTAGACAGGAACACCGGGGAGCTGTTTTTT. It codes for CASSLDRNTGELFF.

This clone was seen once. The chain carries TRBV19 and TRBJ1-3; 7 bases are a match to TRBD1. With 6 bases clipped from V and 10 bases from J, the junction kept 15 bases outside the gene matches. Looked up from germline, CDR1 is LNHDA and CDR2 is SQIVND (reference sequence). The CDR3 length is 15 residues. The CDR3 DNA reads as TGTGCCAGTAGCCGTCGACAGGGCTACCCTGGGACCATATATTTT. Amino acid sequence: CASSRRQGYPGTIYF.

The chain uses TRBV7-9 and TRBJ2-6; D is perhaps TRBD1 (6 bases). The germline CDR1 and CDR2 sequences are SEHNR and FQNEAQ (reference sequence). This CDR3 is built from 18 residues. The germline V and J ends were trimmed by 5 bases and 2 bases, with 19 bases remaining between them. DNA of the CDR3: TGTGCCAGCAGCCCAATTGGCAACAGGGTACCTGGGGCCAACGTCCTGACTTTC. It yields the protein CASSPIGNRVPGANVLTF.

This sequence joins TRBV28 and TRBJ2-7; 7 nucleotides agree with TRBD1. Losses at the gene ends were 6 bases for V and 2 bases for J; bases not matched to a gene: 10. The CDR3 is 15 residues long. Germline values: CDR1 MDHEN, CDR2 SYDVKM. DNA for the CDR3: TGTGCCAGCAGCTATTTCGGGCAGGGGGCCTACGAGCAGTACTTC. Amino acid sequence: CASSYFGQGAYEQYF. The full variable domain, rest sourced from reference TRBV28 and TRBJ2-7, is DVKVTQSSRYLVKRTGEKVFLECVQDMDHENMFWYRQDPGLGLRLIYFSYDVKMKEKGDIPEGYSVSREKKERFSLILESASTNQTSMYLCASSYFGQGAYEQYFGPGTRLTVT.

V and J are TRBV5-1 and TRBJ2-5; D is perhaps TRBD1 (6 bases). The V and J ends lost 4 bases and 5 bases respectively, with 18 bases between them. Germline V gene data show CDR1 as SGHRS and CDR2 as YFSETQ. CDR3 size: 15 residues. The CDR3 reads CASSVYGQPHETQYF. CDR3 DNA: TGCGCCAGCAGCGTATACGGACAGCCGCATGAGACCCAGTACTTC.

The chain uses TRBV25-1 and TRBJ2-7; no firm D call. The CDR3 has 12 amino acids. Deletions cut 3 bases from V and 2 bases from J, with 5 bases between. In germline, CDR1 is MGHDK, CDR2 SYGVNS. CDR3 bases: TGTGCCAGCAGTGACGACACCTACGAGCAGTACTTC. It is translated as CASSDDTYEQYF.

The gene calls are TRBV25-1 and TRBJ2-3, with 9 bases matching TRBD2. The CDR3 contains 16 residues. The junction had 8 bases not matched to a gene; V was cut back by 4 bases and J by 3 bases. Germline CDR1 and CDR2: MGHDK and SYGVNS. The DNA of the CDR3 is TGTGCCAGCAGTGCCCTGGCTAGCGGGGAGACAGATACGCAGTATTTT. This translates into CASSALASGETDTQYF.

The V call is TRBV2, the J call TRBJ2-3, with 7 bases lining up with TRBD1. Germline lookup yields CDR1 SNHLY and CDR2 FYNNEI. Trimming cost V 6 bases and J 4 bases; bases outside gene matches: 10. This CDR3 spans 15 amino acids. CDR3 bases: TGTGCCAGCAGGGTCCGGGACAGTAGCGCAGATACGCAGTATTTT. It codes for CASRVRDSSADTQYF.